Presented here are 21 T cell receptor beta chains from one specimen sequenced in a study of blood T cell repertoires in COVID-19. The assay was immunoSEQ multiplex PCR, and TCRdb's table has in-frame clones only and misses some. The sample shows hundreds of thousands of clones, 80% to 90% of them seen only once. Sequencing input: PBMCs or T cells enriched from blood (not recorded which). The receptors shown here come from a woman aged 55-70 years who had recovered from COVID-19.

This clone was recorded only once. The chain recombines TRBV5-4 with TRBJ1-2; 7 bases fit TRBD1. The germline V gene has CDR1 SGHNT and CDR2 YYREEE (reference sequence). After removal of 4 bases from V and 4 bases from J, the junction contained 10 bases not matched to a gene. This CDR3 is 15 amino acids long. The CDR3 is CASSRTGERIYGYTF. CDR3 nucleotides: TGTGCCAGCAGCCGAACAGGGGAGAGGATCTATGGCTACACCTTC.

This clone has a handful of counts. This sequence joins TRBV2 and TRBJ1-6, with D hard to call. The length of the CDR3 is 15 residues. V dropped 2 bases and J dropped 5 bases, with 10 bases sitting between them. Germline V gene lookup returns CDR1 SNHLY and CDR2 FYNNEI. The CDR3 region has the DNA TGTGCCAGCAGTGAAAACGGGGAGCATAATTCACCCCTCCACTTT. It yields the protein CASSENGEHNSPLHF.

The rearrangement links TRBV11-2 to TRBJ1-1, with D uncertain. The CDR3 has 15 residues. V was pared by 5 bases and J by 2 bases, with 15 bases between. Germline lookup yields CDR1 SGHAT and CDR2 FQNNGV. The DNA of the CDR3 is TGTGCCAGCAGCCGACCATCCACAGTAAACACTGAAGCTTTCTTT. Translating gives CASSRPSTVNTEAFF.

This chain links TRBV5-1 with TRBJ2-5; D is unresolved. In germline, CDR1 is SGHRS, CDR2 YFSETQ. Trimming left V 3 bases short and J 1 base short, with 7 bases between. This CDR3 is built from 13 residues. DNA for the CDR3: TGCGCCAGCAGCTCTGGCCCCCAAGAGACCCAGTACTTC. It translates to CASSSGPQETQYF.

The chain employs TRBV3-1 (or the pseudogene TRBV3-2) and TRBJ1-2; D is uncertain. The CDR3 spans 14 residues. Germline V gene sequence: CDR1 LGHDT, CDR2 YNNKEL (reference sequence). V lost 4 bases, J lost 0 bases, and 9 bases lay in between. The CDR3 here is CASSLGETNYGYTF. DNA of the CDR3: TGTGCCAGCAGCCTCGGAGAGACTAACTATGGCTACACCTTC.

The rearrangement joins TRBV6-5 to TRBJ1-2; the match to TRBD1 covers 10 bases. The CDR3 covers 15 residues. Unmatched junction bases numbered 4, after V lost 4 bases and J lost 2 bases. Germline CDR1 MNHEY, CDR2 SVGAGI. The chain's CDR3 is CASSSAGQGNYGYTF. The CDR3 region has the DNA TGTGCCAGCAGTTCTGCGGGACAGGGGAACTATGGCTACACCTTC.

The V and J genes are TRBV21-1 and TRBJ1-4; no DNA check was done on the table's D call, TRBD1. TRBV21-1 is a pseudogene locus. This CDR3 has 20 residues. CDR3 nucleotide sequence: TGTGCCAGCAGCAAAGCGCAGGCAGCTAAAGAAATCGCTATTAATGAAAAACTGTTTTTT. Residues: CASSKAQAAKEIAINEKLFF.

The chain carries TRBV11-2 and TRBJ1-1; possibly TRBD1 for D (5 bases). The CDR3 loop spans 15 amino acids. V was trimmed by 0 bases and J by 5 bases, leaving 13 bases between them. In germline, CDR1 is SGHAT, CDR2 FQNNGV. CDR3: CASSLDRGIGTEAFF. DNA for the CDR3: TGTGCCAGCAGCTTAGATCGGGGGATAGGGACTGAAGCTTTCTTT.

The chain carries TRBV7-8 and TRBJ2-6; tentatively, D is TRBD1 (5 bases). Trimming pared 5 bases from V and 2 bases from J, leaving 16 bases between. The CDR3 has 17 residues. CDR1 SGHVS and CDR2 FQNEAQ come from the germline V gene. CDR3 nucleotides: TGTGCCAGCAGCCCCGAAGAGGCAGGGACTGGGGCCAACGTCCTGACTTTC. It yields the protein CASSPEEAGTGANVLTF.

The chain carries TRBV4-1 and TRBJ1-1; D possibly corresponds to TRBD1 (5 bases). Trimming took off 0 bases at V and 4 bases at J, with 12 bases between the two ends. This CDR3 contains 15 residues. Germline CDR1 and CDR2: MGHRA and YSYEKL. CDR3 in amino acids: CASSQDRARVTEAFF. The CDR3 DNA reads as TGCGCCAGCAGCCAAGATCGGGCCAGGGTCACTGAAGCTTTCTTT.

In the case of this clone: Other DNA sequences from this sample encode an identical CDR3 as well. V and J are TRBV19 and TRBJ1-1; D perhaps matches TRBD1 (5 bases). Germline V gene lookup returns CDR1 LNHDA and CDR2 SQIVND (reference sequence). V was shortened by 1 base and J by 0 bases, with 12 bases between the two germline ends. The CDR3 covers 16 residues. The CDR3, as DNA: TGTGCCAGTAGTATAGGGGTTGGAGGGGTGAACACTGAAGCTTTCTTT. It encodes CASSIGVGGVNTEAFF. The full variable domain, rest sourced from reference TRBV19 and TRBJ1-1, is DGGITQSPKYLFRKEGQNVTLSCEQNLNHDAMYWYRQDPGQGLRLIYYSQIVNDFQKGDIAEGYSVSREKKESFPLTVTSAQKNPTAFYLCASSIGVGGVNTEAFFGQGTRLTVV.

This rearrangement joins TRBV2 to TRBJ1-6; 9 nucleotides agree with TRBD1. CDR1 is SNHLY, CDR2 FYNNEI, per germline. Losses at the gene ends were 6 bases for V and 8 bases for J; bases not matched to a gene: 11. This CDR3 is built from 16 residues. This CDR3 reads CASRPGQGTLYSPLHF. Written as DNA, the CDR3 is TGTGCCAGCAGGCCCGGACAGGGGACTTTATATTCACCCCTCCACTTT.

This clone showed up just a few times. The gene calls are TRBV5-5 and TRBJ2-2, with D unclear. Germline lookup yields CDR1 SGHKS and CDR2 YYEKEE (reference sequence). V shed 0 bases and J shed 0 bases, with 6 bases lying between them. This CDR3 has 15 residues. CDR3 coding DNA: TGTGCCAGCAGCTTGGGGTGGCCGAACACCGGGGAGCTGTTTTTT. As protein: CASSLGWPNTGELFF.

The gene calls are TRBV10-3 and TRBJ1-5, with D maybe TRBD1 (5 bases). Germline V gene sequence: CDR1 ENHRY, CDR2 SYGVKD. CDR3 size: 15 residues. V gave up 4 bases and J gave up 7 bases, with 17 bases separating them. CDR3 in DNA: TGTGCCATCAGTGCCACGGGCCAGGGTAGCCAGCCCCAGCATTTT. Its translation: CAISATGQGSQPQHF.

V gene TRBV24-1 combines with J gene TRBJ2-1; unclear D gene. This CDR3 has 11 amino acids. The germline V gene encodes CDR1 KGHDR and CDR2 SFDVKD. With 9 bases removed from V and 4 bases from J, the gap between germline ends came to 6 bases. CDR3 sequence (DNA): TGTGCCACCCACATTTACAATGAGCAGTTCTTC. It codes for CATHIYNEQFF.

This chain joins TRBV20-1 and TRBJ2-5; D is uncertain. Per the germline V gene, CDR1 is DFQATT and CDR2 is SNEGSKA (reference sequence). Trimming stripped 7 bases from V and 5 bases from J, with 11 bases between. The CDR3 totals 11 residues. The CDR3 DNA is TGCAGTGTTCGACGGCGGGAGACCCAGTACTTC. Translated: CSVRRRETQYF.

This CDR3 reads CASRGTGEKLFF. In DNA, the CDR3 is TGTGCCAGCAGGGGGACTGGTGAAAAACTGTTTTTT. The V gene is TRBV7-6, the J gene TRBJ1-4; TRBD1 is a possible D gene (5 bases). Trimming removed 6 bases at V and 7 bases at J, with 9 bases between. This CDR3 has 12 amino acids. Germline V gives CDR1 SGHVS, CDR2 FNYEAQ.

The V and J genes are TRBV19 and TRBJ1-6; 9 positions agree with TRBD1. The CDR3 contains 15 residues. The ends lost 3 bases at V and 6 bases at J; junction bases unmatched: 3. Germline assignment: CDR1 LNHDA and CDR2 SQIVND (reference sequence). The CDR3 loop reads CASSISTGGNSPLHF. CDR3 sequence (DNA): TGTGCCAGTAGTATTTCGACAGGGGGTAATTCACCCCTCCACTTT.

In this sample, this clone turned up a few times. This chain links TRBV24-1 with TRBJ2-7; 7 bases are a match to TRBD1. Germline V CDR1 and CDR2: KGHDR, SFDVKD. V was pared by 4 bases and J by 5 bases, with 7 bases of the junction left unmatched. The CDR3 is 14 amino acids. CDR3 coding DNA: TGTGCCACCAGTGACGTGACAGGGTCCCACGAGCAGTACTTC. The encoded protein is CATSDVTGSHEQYF.

The V call is TRBV9, the J call TRBJ1-1; a weak D match, TRBD1 (6 bases). Germline-derived CDR1 and CDR2 are SGDLS and YYNGEE. The CDR3 loop spans 13 amino acids. V dropped 0 bases and J dropped 5 bases, with 8 bases sitting between them. The CDR3, as DNA: TGTGCCAGCAGCGTAGCCCAGGGGACTGAAGCTTTCTTT. It translates to CASSVAQGTEAFF.

The chain carries TRBV30 and TRBJ1-5; 9 bases agree with TRBD1. The ends lost 7 bases at V and 4 bases at J; junction bases unmatched: 5. The CDR3 runs to 13 residues. Germline V CDR1 and CDR2: GTSNPN, SVGIG (reference sequence). CDR3 sequence reads: CAYGTGWNQPQHF. In DNA, the CDR3 is TGTGCCTACGGGACAGGGTGGAATCAGCCCCAGCATTTT.